Listed below are T cell receptor beta chains from one sample, sequenced in a study of cytomegalovirus exposure and HLA in healthy donors. Produced via immunoSEQ multiplex PCR; TCRdb's table is partial and in-frame only. The repertoire holds approximately 200,000 clones, with roughly four fifths as singletons. Sequenced: PBMCs. The receptors shown here come from a young woman in good health and CMV-seropositive. Both conserved end residues are part of each CDR3. A D gene is named only where the DNA matches it firmly. Size is stated for part of the rows, as once, few or many counts, or as a class when the clone is expanded.

CDR3 DNA	CDR3 protein	D gene	clone size	V gene	J gene
TGTGCCAGCAGTGAAGAGGAGGGACTAGCGGCCCTGCAAAGCTCCTACGAGCAGTACTTC	CASSEEEGLAALQSSYEQYF	TRBD2	-	TRBV6-1	TRBJ2-7
TGTGCCAGCAGTTTATCACGTTGGGCACAGGGGGCTAATTCCTACGAGCAGTACTTC	CASSLSRWAQGANSYEQYF	TRBD1	-	TRBV27	TRBJ2-7
TGTGCCAGCAGCTTAGAAGGTCTAGCGGAGCAGTTCTTC	CASSLEGLAEQFF	-	-	TRBV11-2	TRBJ2-1
TGTGCCAGTAGAACAGGGGTGAATGAGCAGTTCTTC	CASRTGVNEQFF	TRBD1	once	TRBV19	TRBJ2-1
TGTGCCAGCAGGAAACAGGGGAATCAGCCCCAGCATTTT	CASRKQGNQPQHF	TRBD1	-	TRBV27	TRBJ1-5
TGTGCCAGCAGTCCTCGCCGGACAGGGGCCCGGTTTTCCCAAGAGACCCAGTACTTC	CASSPRRTGARFSQETQYF	TRBD1	-	TRBV28	TRBJ2-5
TGTGCCAGCAGCTTAGCCGGGCTAGCGGGACCCGAGCAGTACTTC	CASSLAGLAGPEQYF	TRBD2	-	TRBV7-2	TRBJ2-7
TGTGCCAGCAGTTCTATTAGCGGGAGGGTCTCCTACGAGCAGTACTTC	CASSSISGRVSYEQYF	TRBD2	-	TRBV6-5	TRBJ2-7
TGTGCCAGCAGCCCCCCCGGGGGGACTAGGAGTGAGCAGTACTTC	CASSPPGGTRSEQYF	TRBD2	-	TRBV7-2	TRBJ2-5
TGTGCCAGCCGCAAGGACAGTGGAAACACCATATATTTT	CASRKDSGNTIYF	-	-	TRBV28	TRBJ1-3
TGTGCCAGCAGCAGGCGGGATTCCCGGGAGACCCAGTACTTC	CASSRRDSRETQYF	-	-	TRBV6-6	TRBJ2-5
TGTGCCAGCAGTTACGGACGGGGGGACACTGAAGCTTTCTTT	CASSYGRGDTEAFF	-	-	TRBV6-6	TRBJ1-1
TGTGCCAGCAGCCCCTTAAACAGGGGGCGGAACGGGGAGCTGTTTTTT	CASSPLNRGRNGELFF	TRBD1	-	TRBV6-6	TRBJ2-2
TGTGCCAGCAGCCAAGCCGGGACTGCGTTCATGAACACTGAAGCTTTCTTT	CASSQAGTAFMNTEAFF	-	-	TRBV13	TRBJ1-1
TGTGCCAGCAGTGGACAGAACACCGGGGAGCTGTTTTTT	CASSGQNTGELFF	-	once	TRBV2	TRBJ2-2
TGTGCCAGCAGTGAAGCCACTACTAGGAGAGGCTCCTACGAGCAGTACTTC	CASSEATTRRGSYEQYF	-	-	TRBV2	TRBJ2-7
TGTGCCAGCAGCAGAGGCGGTGAAAACACCGGGGAGCTGTTTTTT	CASSRGGENTGELFF	-	-	TRBV7-9	TRBJ2-2
TGTGCCAGCAGTTTGGCAAGGAGAGGACGCGGGGACTTC	CASSLARRGRGDF	-	-	TRBV28	TRBJ2-7
TGTGCCAGCAGCTCCCTAGCGGGAGGAGACGAGCAGTTCTTC	CASSSLAGGDEQFF	TRBD2	-	TRBV4-2	TRBJ2-1
TGTGCCAGCAGTTTTAGCGGGAGGGCAGATACGCAGTATTTT	CASSFSGRADTQYF	TRBD2	-	TRBV5-8	TRBJ2-3
TGTGCCAGCAGCTCTGACAGGGTTTCCTGGTACTTC	CASSSDRVSWYF	TRBD1	once	TRBV7-9	TRBJ2-5
TGTGCCAGCGGCGGGGGAATCAGGCCCCAGCATTTT	CASGGGIRPQHF	-	-	TRBV28	TRBJ1-5
TGTGCCAGCAGCAGACAGGGCGCCGAGCAGTACTTC	CASSRQGAEQYF	TRBD1	-	TRBV5-6	TRBJ2-7
TGTGCCAGCAGCTCCCTACAGGGGGCTCAAGACTTC	CASSSLQGAQDF	TRBD1	-	TRBV5-4	TRBJ2-7
TGTGCCAGCAGTGTAGCTAGCGGGAGCTCCTACGAGCAGTACTTC	CASSVASGSSYEQYF	TRBD2	-	TRBV2	TRBJ2-7
TGTGCCAGCAGTTACCAGGGGGGACTGAACACTGAAGCTTTCTTT	CASSYQGGLNTEAFF	TRBD1	-	TRBV27	TRBJ1-1
TGTGCCAGCAGCTTAAGGCCCGCTAGCAGCACAGATACGCAGTATTTT	CASSLRPASSTDTQYF	-	-	TRBV11-2	TRBJ2-3
TGTGCCAGCAGTGCCAGGGGGCTCGGAAACACCATATATTTT	CASSARGLGNTIYF	TRBD1	-	TRBV27	TRBJ1-3
TGTGCCAGCAGCAAAGCCTGCACTGGTATGACCGGGGAGCTGTTTTTT	CASSKACTGMTGELFF	-	few	TRBV21-1	TRBJ2-2
TGTGCCAGCAGCTCCGGACTTCTTTCCTACGAGCAGTACTTC	CASSSGLLSYEQYF	-	-	TRBV11-2	TRBJ2-7
TGTGCCAGCAGTTTAAGCAGGTACAATGAGCAGTTCTTC	CASSLSRYNEQFF	-	-	TRBV27	TRBJ2-1
TGTGCCAGCAGCTTGAGTAGAGCAAACTATGGCTACACCTTC	CASSLSRANYGYTF	-	-	TRBV11-2	TRBJ1-2
TGTGCCAGCAGCCCGGGACAGGTGAACACTGAAGCTTTCTTT	CASSPGQVNTEAFF	TRBD1	-	TRBV7-9	TRBJ1-1
TGTGCCTGTACAGGGGTTAACAATGAGCAGTTCTTC	CACTGVNNEQFF	TRBD1	-	TRBV19	TRBJ2-1
TGTGCCAGCAGGCGGGGGACTAGCGGGGGTCAAGAGACCCAGTACTTC	CASRRGTSGGQETQYF	TRBD2	-	TRBV7-9	TRBJ2-5
TGTGCCAGCAGTGAACTTCGGGGGTCGAGTTACAATGAGCAGTTCTTC	CASSELRGSSYNEQFF	-	-	TRBV6-1	TRBJ2-1
TGTGCCAGCGCCGGAGGTTCCCGCCCATTGAGGGAGACCCAGTACTTC	CASAGGSRPLRETQYF	-	-	TRBV21-1	TRBJ2-5
TGTGCCAGCAGCCGGGACGGGACAGGGACTGAAGCTTTCTTT	CASSRDGTGTEAFF	TRBD1	-	TRBV6-5	TRBJ1-1
TGTGCCAGCAGTTTCCAGTTCCCCAGCGGAAGTACCTACAATGAGCAGTTCTTC	CASSFQFPSGSTYNEQFF	-	once	TRBV28	TRBJ2-1
TGTGCCAGCAGCGTCGGGGGGAACCCCTACGAGCAGTACTTC	CASSVGGNPYEQYF	TRBD2	-	TRBV9	TRBJ2-7
TGTGCCAGTCGACCGGGACTAGCGGACGAGCAGTACTTC	CASRPGLADEQYF	TRBD2	-	TRBV19	TRBJ2-7
TGTGCCAGCTCACCGGGACTAGACCGCGAGCAGTACTTC	CASSPGLDREQYF	TRBD2	once	TRBV18	TRBJ2-7
TGTGCCAGCAGCTTAGTTGCGCTGCCCTACGAGCAGTACTTC	CASSLVALPYEQYF	-	-	TRBV7-9	TRBJ2-7
TGTGCCAGCAGGGGGGTGGACAGGGAAAATCAGCCCCAGCATTTT	CASRGVDRENQPQHF	TRBD1	-	TRBV6-6	TRBJ1-5
TGCGCCAGCAGCCAACCTGCGGCCCCTGAAGCTTTCTTT	CASSQPAAPEAFF	-	many	TRBV4-1	TRBJ1-1
TGCAGCGTTGCAGCCAGGGAGGCCACTGAAGCTTTCTTT	CSVAAREATEAFF	-	few	TRBV29-1	TRBJ1-1
TGTGCCAGCAGCTCACACCGAGGGGGCTACTCTGGAAACACCATATATTTT	CASSSHRGGYSGNTIYF	TRBD1	once	TRBV7-9	TRBJ1-3
TGTGCCAGCAGCTCGGGACAGTCAGATGAAAAACTGTTTTTT	CASSSGQSDEKLFF	TRBD1	-	TRBV5-4	TRBJ1-4